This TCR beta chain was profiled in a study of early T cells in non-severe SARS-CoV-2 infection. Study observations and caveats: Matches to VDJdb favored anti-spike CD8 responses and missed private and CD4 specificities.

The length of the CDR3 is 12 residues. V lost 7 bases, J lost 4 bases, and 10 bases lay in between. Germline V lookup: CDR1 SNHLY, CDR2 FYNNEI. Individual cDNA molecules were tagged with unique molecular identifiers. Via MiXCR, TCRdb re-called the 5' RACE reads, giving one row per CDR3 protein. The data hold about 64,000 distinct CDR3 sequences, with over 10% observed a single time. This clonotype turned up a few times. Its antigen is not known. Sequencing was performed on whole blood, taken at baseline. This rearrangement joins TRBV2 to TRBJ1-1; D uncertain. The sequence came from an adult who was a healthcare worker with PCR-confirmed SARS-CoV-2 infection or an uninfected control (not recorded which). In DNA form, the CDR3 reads TGTGCCAGCAAGAATTTACGCACTGAAGCTTTCTTT. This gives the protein CASKNLRTEAFF.